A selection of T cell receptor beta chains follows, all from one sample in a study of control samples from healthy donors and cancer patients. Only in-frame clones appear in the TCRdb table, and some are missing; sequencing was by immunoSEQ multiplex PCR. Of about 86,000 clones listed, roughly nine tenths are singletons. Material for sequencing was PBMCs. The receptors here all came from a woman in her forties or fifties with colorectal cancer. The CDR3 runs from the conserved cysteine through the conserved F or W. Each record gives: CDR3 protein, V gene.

CASKAGSGGEKLFF	TRBV6-5
CASSRPGSTGELFF	TRBV28
CASSRGLTGELFF	TRBV18
CASSPRGSTITGELFF	TRBV4-3
CASSLAGGYGYTF	TRBV12-3/TRBV12-4
CASSLVAGANEKLFF	TRBV5-1
CASSLARVQETQYF	TRBV7-2
CASSTGTDTEAFF	TRBV14
CASSRNDRGQEVYGYTF	TRBV3-1/TRBV3-2
CASSIGIGVAEAFF	TRBV19
CASSLPGASYNSPLHF	TRBV5-5
CASSHLGLAGARTGELFF	TRBV14
CASSFTGTNTEAFF	TRBV5-1
CASSVGKGTAGISGNTIYF	TRBV9
CASSSYNEQFF	TRBV12-3/TRBV12-4
CASSRRPVPDTQYF	TRBV7-2
CASSEGRYSNQPQHF	TRBV6-1
CASSLEAGLVAFF	TRBV7-9
CASSYSGEGTFNTIYF	TRBV6-5